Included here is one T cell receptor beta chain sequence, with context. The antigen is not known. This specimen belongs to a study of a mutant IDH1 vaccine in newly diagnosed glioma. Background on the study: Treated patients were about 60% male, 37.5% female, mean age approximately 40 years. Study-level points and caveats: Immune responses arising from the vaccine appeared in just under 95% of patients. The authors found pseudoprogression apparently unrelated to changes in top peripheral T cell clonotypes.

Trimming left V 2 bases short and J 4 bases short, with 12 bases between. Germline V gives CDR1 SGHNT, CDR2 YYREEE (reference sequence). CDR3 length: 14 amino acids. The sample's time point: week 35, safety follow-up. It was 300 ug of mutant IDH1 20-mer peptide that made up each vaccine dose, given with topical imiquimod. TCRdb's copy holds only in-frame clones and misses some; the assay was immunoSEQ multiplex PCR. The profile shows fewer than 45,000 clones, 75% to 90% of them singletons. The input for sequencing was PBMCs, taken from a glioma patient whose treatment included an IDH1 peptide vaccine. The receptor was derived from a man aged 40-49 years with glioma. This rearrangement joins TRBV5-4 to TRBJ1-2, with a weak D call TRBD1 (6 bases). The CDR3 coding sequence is TGTGCCAGCAGCTTAAAACAGGGCCGCTATGGCTACACCTTC. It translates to CASSLKQGRYGYTF.